The 31 T cell receptor beta chains reported below all come from one sample, sequenced in a study of spatial heterogeneity in lung cancer. Study-wide findings and caveats: Within tumors, counts of expanded alpha and beta TCRs tracked tumor mutation counts.

Their antigens remain unidentified. Via MiXCR, TCRdb re-called the 5' RACE reads, giving one row per CDR3 protein. Of about 490 distinct CDR3 sequences in the sample, roughly 26% were seen once. Time point: sample taken at primary tumor resection. Sequencing used lung tumor tissue, obtained at surgery. These receptors all come from a female donor with early-stage non-small cell lung cancer.

For this clonotype: This beta chain is off target for a library built for alpha chains, so its abundance means little. V and J are TRBV4-1 and TRBJ2-3; D not certain. The CDR3 extends over 13 amino acids. V lost 0 bases and J 6 bases, leaving 7 bases between the germline ends. The germline gives CDR1 MGHRA, CDR2 YSYEKL. Here the CDR3 DNA reads TGCGCCAGCAGCCAAGATATAACGGATACGCAGTATTTT. Its protein product is CASSQDITDTQYF.

Within the sample, this clonotype is hyperexpanded. With the library built for alpha chains, this beta chain is off target and its frequency is not meaningful. This rearrangement joins TRBV28 to TRBJ2-1, with D possibly matching TRBD1 (6 bases). The length of the CDR3 is 12 residues. The germline gives CDR1 MDHEN, CDR2 SYDVKM. V lost 7 bases to trimming and J lost 10 bases, with 14 bases between them. The CDR3 here is CASNGNRDEQFF. The CDR3 DNA follows: TGTGCCAGCAACGGTAACAGGGACGAGCAGTTCTTC.

This clonotype has a handful of counts. This beta chain lies outside the target of a library built for alpha chains; its clone size means little. The chain couples TRBV24-1 to TRBJ2-1; 8 bases fit TRBD2. The CDR3 loop spans 14 amino acids. CDR1 is KGHDR, CDR2 SFDVKD, per germline. V shed 3 bases and J 5 bases; nucleotides not matched to a gene: 2. CDR3 region: CATSDPTSDNEQFF. The CDR3 DNA sequence: TGTGCCACCAGTGATCCGACTAGCGACAATGAGCAGTTCTTC.

To note about this clonotype: Being off target in a library aimed at alpha chains, this beta chain has a size of little meaning. This chain links TRBV28 with TRBJ2-1; 13 nucleotides match TRBD2. CDR3 size: 14 residues. Trimming took 10 bases from V and 7 from J; bases not matched to a gene: 7. Germline-derived CDR1 and CDR2 are MDHEN and SYDVKM. CDR3 sequence reads: CATSGTSGMNEQFF. CDR3 sequence (DNA): TGTGCCACCTCTGGGACTAGCGGGATGAATGAGCAGTTCTTC.

A note on this clonotype: This beta chain was picked up by a library intended for alpha chains and is off target, so its count carries little meaning. The chain recombines TRBV4-3 with TRBJ2-2, with 8 bases matching TRBD1. The length of the CDR3 is 15 residues. CDR1 is LGHNA, CDR2 YSLEER, per germline. The V segment lost 0 bases and the J segment 6 bases; nucleotides outside the gene matches: 3. CDR3 in amino acids: CASSQDGTGAGELFF. The CDR3 DNA is TGCGCCAGCAGCCAAGATGGGACAGGTGCCGGGGAGCTGTTTTTT.

This clonotype was seen more than once but under ten times. Within a library made for alpha chains, this beta chain is off target, and its count is uninformative. The chain recombines TRBV5-6 with TRBJ2-1; no firm D call. From germline, CDR1 is SGHDT and CDR2 YYEEEE. V gave up 4 bases and J gave up 0 bases, with 8 bases separating them. The CDR3 contains 14 residues. The CDR3 sequence is CASSRPSSYNEQFF. The CDR3 region has the DNA TGTGCCAGCAGCCGGCCAAGCTCCTACAATGAGCAGTTCTTC.

With regard to this clonotype: As an off-target read in a library built for alpha chains, this beta chain has a frequency of little significance. This chain connects TRBV6-1 to TRBJ2-6; D is unresolved. This CDR3 contains 14 residues. CDR1 and CDR2 from the germline V gene are MNHNS and SASEGT. V was trimmed by 6 bases and J by 1 base, leaving 7 bases between them. CDR3 in amino acids: CASRDTSGANVLTF. As DNA, the CDR3 is TGTGCCAGCAGAGACACATCTGGGGCCAACGTCCTGACTTTC.

Concerning this clonotype itself: For a library built for alpha chains, this beta chain is a stray read; little rests on its size. V usage is TRBV7-9 and J usage is TRBJ2-3, with TRBD2 matching over 7 bases. V lost 10 bases, J lost 4 bases, and 11 bases stayed unmatched. CDR3 size: 14 residues. The V gene's germline CDR1 is SEHNR and CDR2 FQNEAQ (reference sequence). CDR3 DNA: TGTGCCACCGAGCGGGGTCTTACCTCAGATACGCAGTATTTT. It yields the protein CATERGLTSDTQYF. Full variable domain (rest looked up from reference TRBV7-9 and TRBJ2-3): DTGVSQNPRHKITKRGQNVTFRCDPISEHNRLYWYRQTLGQGPEFLTYFQNEAQLEKSRLLSDRFSAERPKGSFSTLEIQRTEQGDSAMYLCATERGLTSDTQYFGPGTRLTVL.

A note on this clonotype: This beta chain appears as a stray read in a library generated for alpha chains; its size is not informative. V is TRBV6-1 and J is TRBJ2-2; TRBD2 might be the D (6 bases). CDR1 is MNHNS and CDR2 is SASEGT in the germline V gene. The CDR3 length is 14 residues. Between the trimmed V and J ends, which lost 0 bases and 6 bases, there was a span of 8 bases. The CDR3 region has the DNA TGTGCCAGCAGTGAAGCGGGCGGGGCCGGGGAGCTGTTTTTT. It yields the protein CASSEAGGAGELFF.

This clonotype is large in the sample. This beta chain appears as a stray read in a library generated for alpha chains; its size is not informative. The chain is built from TRBV29-1 and TRBJ2-3, with TRBD2 matching over 7 bases. The CDR3 covers 14 residues. CDR1 and CDR2 (germline): SQVTM, ANQGSEA. Trimming took 7 bases from V and 1 from J; bases not matched to a gene: 8. CDR3 in amino acids: CSATILAGTDTQYF. CDR3 bases: TGCAGCGCCACCATCCTAGCGGGCACAGATACGCAGTATTTT.

This clonotype is judged large. Since it is a stray read in a library aimed at alpha chains, this beta chain has a size that is not meaningful. This chain links TRBV28 with TRBJ2-7; TRBD2 might be the D (6 bases). V was clipped by 8 bases and J by 0 bases, with 14 bases between them. Germline V gene sequence: CDR1 MDHEN, CDR2 SYDVKM. CDR3 length equals 14 residues. CDR3 in DNA: TGTGCCAGCTTCGGGGCGGGAAGCTCCTACGAGCAGTACTTC. It translates to CASFGAGSSYEQYF.

This clonotype has a handful of counts. Being off target in a library aimed at alpha chains, this beta chain has a size of little meaning. This chain joins TRBV10-3 and TRBJ2-3; D not resolved. Germline CDR1 reads ENHRY; CDR2 reads SYGVKD. CDR3 size: 13 residues. The V and J ends lost 3 bases and 2 bases respectively, with 6 bases between them. The CDR3 nucleotides read TGTGCCATCAGTGACAGAAACACAGATACGCAGTATTTT. It specifies CAISDRNTDTQYF.

Note on this clonotype: The library was built for alpha chains, so this beta chain is an off-target read and its size means little. The rearrangement joins TRBV12-3 or TRBV12-4 to TRBJ2-7; the match to TRBD1 covers 8 bases. With 5 bases clipped from V and 2 bases from J, the junction kept 5 bases outside the gene matches. The CDR3 covers 14 residues. CDR3 sequence reads: CASSQRQGPYEQYF. DNA of the CDR3: TGTGCCAGCAGTCAAAGACAGGGGCCCTACGAGCAGTACTTC.

There are a few counts of this clonotype. Because the library targeted alpha chains, this beta chain is an off-target read whose size means little. The chain employs TRBV6-5 and TRBJ2-2; D not certain. The V gene lost 3 bases and the J gene lost 1 base, with 6 bases spanning the gap. The CDR3 has 14 residues. Germline assignment: CDR1 MNHEY and CDR2 SVGAGI. The CDR3 DNA is TGTGCCAGCAGTTATAGCCAGAACACCGGGGAGCTGTTTTTT. Encoded protein: CASSYSQNTGELFF.

Of note for this clonotype: This beta chain is off target for a library built for alpha chains, so its abundance means little. The genes are TRBV19 and TRBJ1-5; unclear D gene. V was clipped by 3 bases and J by 3 bases, with 12 bases between them. CDR3 length: 15 residues. From germline, CDR1 is LNHDA and CDR2 SQIVND (reference sequence). CDR3 sequence: CASSILSAVNQPQHF. CDR3 in DNA: TGTGCCAGTAGTATTCTTTCGGCAGTCAATCAGCCCCAGCATTTT.

Notes on this clonotype: A much larger clone is a single base away; this may be a read error. This beta chain appears as a stray read in a library generated for alpha chains; its size is not informative. This rearrangement joins TRBV29-1 to TRBJ2-5; D is unclear. CDR3 length: 11 amino acids. The germline CDR1 and CDR2 sequences are SQVTM and ANQGSEA. The CDR3 nucleotides are TGCAGCGCCCGGCAAAGTGAGACCCCGTACTTC. Residues: CSARQSETPYF.

By proportion, this clonotype is large (0.1 to 1%). A library prepared for alpha chains yielded this beta chain as an off-target read; its size is of little meaning. The genes are TRBV29-1 and TRBJ2-1, with D unclear. The CDR3 loop spans 13 amino acids. Trimming took off 3 bases at V and 0 bases at J, with 6 bases between the two ends. In germline, CDR1 is SQVTM, CDR2 ANQGSEA. In nucleotides, the CDR3 is TGCAGCGTTGAGTTATACTCCTACAATGAGCAGTTCTTC. It specifies CSVELYSYNEQFF.

Of note for this clonotype: This beta chain represents an off-target read in a library built for alpha chains; its size is of limited meaning. J is TRBJ2-3 and V is TRBV10-1, with no clear D. Germline-derived CDR1 and CDR2 are WNHNN and SYGVQD (reference sequence). The CDR3 is 14 residues long. The germline V and J ends were trimmed by 0 bases and 0 bases, with 4 bases remaining between them. The CDR3 spells CASSESQSTDTQYF. The CDR3 nucleotides read TGCGCCAGCAGTGAGTCGCAAAGCACAGATACGCAGTATTTT.

This clonotype is large in the sample. A library made for alpha chains picked up this beta chain off target, so its size means little. The CDR3 here is CASSQGTTFTEQYF. CDR3 DNA sequence: TGTGCCAGCAGCCAAGGGACTACTTTCACCGAGCAGTACTTC. The J gene is TRBJ2-7, the V gene TRBV12-3 or TRBV12-4; TRBD2 matches at 7 bases. The CDR3 covers 14 residues. V lost 6 bases to trimming and J lost 6 bases; unmatched junction nucleotides: 11.

Of note for this clonotype: An end of the junction differs from the germline gene, which may be a read error. The library was built for alpha chains, so this beta chain is an off-target read and its size means little. The chain uses TRBV9 and TRBJ2-7; D may match TRBD1 or TRBD2 (5 bases each). The CDR3 sequence is 14 residues long. Germline values: CDR1 SGDLS, CDR2 YYNGEE. The CDR3 coding sequence is TGTACCAGCAGTGGGACCCAAACTAGGTCCGAGCAGTACTTC. This translates into CTSSGTQTRSEQYF.

This clonotype was observed once. This beta chain appears as a stray read in a library generated for alpha chains; its size is not informative. V usage is TRBV11-2 and J usage is TRBJ2-3; D is unresolved. Trimming took 1 base from V and 8 from J, leaving 13 bases between them. Germline V lookup: CDR1 SGHAT, CDR2 FQNNGV. The CDR3 is 14 residues long. CDR3 DNA sequence: TGTGCCAGCAGCTTAGGCAGAGGATTTGGTACGCAGTATTTT. Amino acids: CASSLGRGFGTQYF.

Details on this clonotype: One junction end disagrees with the germline gene, perhaps due to a read error. This beta chain came through as a stray read in a library set up for alpha chains, and its size says little. This chain connects TRBV7-9 to TRBJ2-3; the D is unclear. Germline loops: CDR1 SEHNR, CDR2 FQNEAQ (reference sequence). The CDR3 covers 13 residues. The CDR3 loop is CANSPGITDTQYF. CDR3 in DNA: TGTGCCAACAGCCCAGGTATCACAGATACGCAGTATTTT.

Turning to this clonotype: This beta chain lies outside the target of a library built for alpha chains; its clone size means little. CDR3 loop: CASNPGQTYEQYF. CDR3 sequence (DNA): TGTGCCAGCAATCCGGGACAAACCTACGAGCAGTACTTC. The chain employs TRBV6-2 or TRBV6-3 and TRBJ2-7, with D maybe TRBD1 (6 bases). The V gene lost 7 bases and the J gene lost 2 bases, with 12 bases spanning the gap. Germline-derived CDR1 and CDR2 are MNHEY and SVGEGT. This CDR3 region has 13 residues.

This clonotype is labeled large. The library was prepared for alpha chains; this beta chain is a stray read, so its frequency means little. The V gene is TRBV6-1, the J gene TRBJ2-1; 10 bases map to TRBD1. The J segment lost 6 bases and the V segment lost 3 bases, leaving 5 bases of the junction unmatched. CDR1 and CDR2 (germline): MNHNS, SASEGT. CDR3 size: 15 residues. CDR3 in amino acids: CASSEPGQGSNEQFF. CDR3 in DNA: TGTGCCAGCAGTGAGCCGGGACAGGGGAGCAATGAGCAGTTCTTC.

With regard to this clonotype: Being off target in a library aimed at alpha chains, this beta chain has a size of little meaning. J is TRBJ2-2 and V is TRBV6-1; D possibly matches TRBD1 or TRBD2 (6 bases each). With 8 bases removed from V and 3 bases from J, the gap between germline ends came to 22 bases. Germline V gene sequence: CDR1 MNHNS, CDR2 SASEGT. This CDR3 contains 17 residues. CDR3 DNA: TGTGCCAGCGAGGCCGGAGGGGGAGGAGGAGACACCGGGGAGCTGTTTTTT. This gives the protein CASEAGGGGGDTGELFF.

In regard to this clonotype: Because the library targeted alpha chains, this beta chain is an off-target read whose size means little. V and J are TRBV6-5 and TRBJ2-7, with D tentatively TRBD2 (6 bases). The CDR3 sequence is 14 residues long. Between the trimmed V and J ends, which lost 0 bases and 5 bases, there was a span of 11 bases. From germline, CDR1 is MNHEY and CDR2 SVGAGI. As DNA, the CDR3 is TGTGCCAGCAGTTACTCGCGGGGAATCCACGAGCAGTACTTC. This gives the protein CASSYSRGIHEQYF.

This clonotype was counted once. This sequence may be a read error, since a much larger clone differs from it by one base. The library was built for alpha chains, so this beta chain is an off-target read and its size means little. The gene calls are TRBV29-1 and TRBJ2-7; D may be TRBD1 (6 bases). In germline, CDR1 is SQVTM, CDR2 ANQGSEA. Trimming took 6 bases from V and 4 from J, leaving 19 bases between them. The CDR3 is 14 amino acids. The CDR3 loop is CSVVLSDRIYEQYF. The CDR3 DNA is TGCAGCGTCGTGCTCTCCGACAGGATTTACGAGCAGTACTTC.

Worth noting for this clonotype: Because the library targeted alpha chains, this beta chain is an off-target read whose size means little. V is TRBV28 and J is TRBJ2-7, with D unclear. CDR1 and CDR2 (germline): MDHEN, SYDVKM. V lost 3 bases to trimming and J lost 6 bases, with 12 bases between them. The CDR3 has 13 amino acids. CDR3 loop: CASSLSLTAEQYF. For the CDR3, the DNA is TGTGCCAGCAGTTTGAGCCTCACCGCCGAGCAGTACTTC.

This clonotype is judged hyperexpanded (1% or more). This beta chain represents an off-target read in a library built for alpha chains; its size is of limited meaning. The chain recombines TRBV20-1 with TRBJ2-4; D unclear. This CDR3 is 14 amino acids long. CDR1 and CDR2 from the germline V gene are DFQATT and SNEGSKA (reference sequence). V lost 5 bases to trimming and J lost 8 bases, with 19 bases between them. The CDR3: CSAPSPGDWDIQYF. The CDR3 DNA reads as TGCAGTGCTCCATCCCCCGGTGACTGGGACATTCAGTACTTC.

This clonotype is hyperexpanded. For a library built for alpha chains, this beta chain is a stray read; little rests on its size. The J gene is TRBJ2-1, the V gene TRBV28; no clear D gene. Germline CDR1 and CDR2: MDHEN and SYDVKM. Trimming pared 6 bases from V and 4 bases from J, leaving 10 bases between. The CDR3 covers 13 residues. The CDR3: CASSSRSYNEQFF. CDR3 DNA: TGTGCCAGCAGCTCAAGGTCTTACAATGAGCAGTTCTTC.

About this clonotype: The library was built for alpha chains, so this beta chain is an off-target read and its size means little. The chain is built from TRBV20-1 and TRBJ2-3, with 7 bases fitting TRBD1. Trimming took 6 bases from V and 9 from J; bases not matched to a gene: 12. Germline CDR1 and CDR2: DFQATT and SNEGSKA (reference sequence). The CDR3 extends over 13 amino acids. DNA of the CDR3: TGCAGTGCCGGGACAGCCATCCTCAAGACGCAGTATTTT. Protein sequence: CSAGTAILKTQYF.